This TCR beta chain was identified in a study of cytomegalovirus exposure and HLA in healthy donors. V gave up 5 bases and J gave up 3 bases, with 13 bases separating them. The CDR3 spans 14 residues. CDR1 and CDR2 from the germline V gene are SEHNR and FQNEAQ (reference sequence). Sequencing was performed with immunoSEQ multiplex PCR; in TCRdb, only in-frame clones are kept and a portion is missing. The sample lists approximately 200,000 clones, about 93% seen once, with around 1.1% in the top ten. Material for sequencing was PBMCs. V usage is TRBV7-9 and J usage is TRBJ1-1; D gene uncertain. The TCR was taken from a woman between 18 and 30 years old in good health and CMV-seronegative. CDR3 nucleotides: TGTGCCAGCAGCCAATCCCGGTCGGACACTGAAGCTTTCTTT. Its translation: CASSQSRSDTEAFF.